The source of this T cell receptor (beta chain) is a study of cytomegalovirus exposure and HLA in healthy donors. Findings and limits, study-wide: A list of 150 or so TCR beta chains associated with cytomegalovirus was given. Reports indicated that the classifier achieved high specificity and sensitivity in diagnosing cytomegalovirus status.

Germline CDR1 reads MNHEY; CDR2 reads SVGAGI. This CDR3 comprises 14 residues. V was trimmed by 6 bases and J by 2 bases, leaving 13 bases between them. Regarding this clone: Its matching antigen is unknown.

Clones were sequenced by immunoSEQ multiplex PCR, and TCRdb holds only the in-frame ones, with some missing. The sample lists 100,000 to 150,000 clones, about nine tenths occurring once. Sequencing was done on a sample of PBMCs. The V gene is TRBV6-5, the J gene TRBJ1-1; no firm D call. This clonotype was obtained from a woman between 18 and 29 years old in good health and CMV-seronegative. The CDR3 DNA reads TGTGCCAGCAGCCCCAGCAGGTACAACACTGAAGCTTTCTTT. Encoded protein: CASSPSRYNTEAFF.